A single sample is the source of the 17 T cell receptor beta chains below, sequenced in a study of blood T cell repertoires in COVID-19. Measured with immunoSEQ multiplex PCR; TCRdb has only the in-frame clones, and not every one. The sample carries roughly 400,000 clones, about 88% recorded once. The specimen was PBMCs or T cells enriched from blood (not recorded which). The receptors here all came from a woman aged 18-30 years who had been exposed to COVID-19.

There are a few counts of this clone. The chain uses TRBV2 and TRBJ1-2; D unclear. CDR1 SNHLY and CDR2 FYNNEI come from the germline V gene. Trimming shortened V by 5 bases and J by 4 bases, and 8 bases separated the two germline ends. This CDR3 is 12 amino acids long. The CDR3 here is CASSPGAYGYTF. The CDR3 DNA sequence: TGTGCCAGCAGTCCGGGTGCCTATGGCTACACCTTC. Looking up the rest from reference TRBV2 and TRBJ1-2 gives the full variable domain: EPEVTQTPSHQVTQMGQEVILRCVPISNHLYFYWYRQILGQKVEFLVSFYNNEISEKSEIFDDQFSVERPDGSNFTLKIRSTKLEDSAMYFCASSPGAYGYTFGSGTRLTVV.

The chain combines TRBV19 with TRBJ2-7, with 7 bases identical to TRBD1. This CDR3 is 15 amino acids long. CDR1 and CDR2 (germline): LNHDA, SQIVND (reference sequence). Losses at the gene ends were 5 bases for V and 4 bases for J; bases not matched to a gene: 11. The CDR3 protein is CASSDRDRLRYEQYF. The CDR3 DNA sequence: TGTGCCAGTAGTGACCGGGACAGACTACGTTACGAGCAGTACTTC.

The chain is built from TRBV30 and TRBJ1-3, with a weak D call TRBD1 (5 bases). With 3 bases removed from V and 0 bases from J, the gap between germline ends came to 12 bases. The CDR3 extends over 15 amino acids. From germline, CDR1 is GTSNPN and CDR2 SVGIG (reference sequence). The CDR3 DNA is TGTGCCTGGAGCACCAGACAGTGCTCTGGAAACACCATATATTTT. It encodes CAWSTRQCSGNTIYF.

The chain joins TRBV18 to TRBJ2-1, with TRBD2 matching 7 bases. From germline, CDR1 is KGHSH and CDR2 LQKENI. V shed 4 bases, J shed 9 bases, and the junction held 6 bases outside the gene matches. The CDR3 has 13 residues. Here the CDR3 reads CASSLGTTVEQFF. The CDR3 DNA follows: TGTGCCAGCTCACTAGGGACTACCGTTGAGCAGTTCTTC.

This clone was seen just once. The CDR3 DNA sequence: TGTGCCAGCAGTGAATTTAAACAGGGGCCAGTGGGTGCTTTCTTT. Translated, it gives CASSEFKQGPVGAFF. The chain employs TRBV25-1 and TRBJ1-1; 7 positions match TRBD1. Germline trimming cut 1 base from V and 11 bases from J; bases unmatched to any gene: 13. The CDR3 sequence is 15 residues long. CDR1 is MGHDK, CDR2 SYGVNS, per germline. Based on the CDR3 plus reference TRBV25-1 and TRBJ1-1, the full variable domain is EADIYQTPRYLVIGTGKKITLECSQTMGHDKMYWYQQDPGMELHLIHYSYGVNSTEKGDLSSESTVSRIRTEHFPLTLESARPSHTSQYLCASSEFKQGPVGAFFGQGTRLTVV.

The chain joins TRBV28 to TRBJ2-5; D is uncertain. CDR1 and CDR2 (germline): MDHEN, SYDVKM. Trimming removed 2 bases at V and 1 base at J, with 8 bases between. The CDR3 is 14 residues long. The CDR3 DNA follows: TGTGCCAGCAGTTTAGGTCCTACCCAAGAGACCCAGTACTTC. Its protein product is CASSLGPTQETQYF.

The chain recombines TRBV18 with TRBJ2-7; 9 bases align to TRBD2. Trimming removed 0 bases from V and 1 base from J; junction bases left unmatched: 4. The CDR3 totals 16 residues. Germline CDR1 and CDR2: KGHSH and LQKENI. CDR3 sequence reads: CASSPPRLAESYEQYF. Here the CDR3 DNA reads TGTGCCAGCTCACCACCCAGACTAGCGGAGTCCTACGAGCAGTACTTC.

This rearrangement joins TRBV2 to TRBJ1-1; no firm D call. Germline loops: CDR1 SNHLY, CDR2 FYNNEI. This CDR3 contains 13 residues. Trimming stripped 2 bases from V and 2 bases from J, with 6 bases between. DNA of the CDR3: TGTGCCAGCAGTGAACAGGCCAACACTGAAGCTTTCTTT. Protein: CASSEQANTEAFF.

This chain joins TRBV15 and TRBJ1-2; 7 bases fit TRBD1. The CDR3 spans 16 residues. V lost 6 bases to trimming and J lost 4 bases; unmatched junction nucleotides: 14. The germline CDR1 and CDR2 sequences are LNHNV and YYDKDF (reference sequence). CDR3 protein: CATSQDTEGGSYGYTF. CDR3 nucleotide sequence: TGTGCCACCAGTCAAGATACGGAAGGGGGCAGCTATGGCTACACCTTC.

The chain recombines TRBV30 with TRBJ1-4, with D tentatively TRBD1 (6 bases). The CDR3 loop spans 14 amino acids. Trimming removed 0 bases at V and 5 bases at J, with 10 bases between. CDR1 is GTSNPN and CDR2 is SVGIG in the germline V gene (reference sequence). The CDR3 loop is CAWSVRTVNEKLFF. The DNA for the CDR3 is TGTGCCTGGAGTGTAAGGACAGTAAATGAAAAACTGTTTTTT. Based on the CDR3 plus reference TRBV30 and TRBJ1-4, the full variable domain is SQTIHQWPATLVQPVGSPLSLECTVEGTSNPNLYWYRQAAGRGLQLLFYSVGIGQISSEVPQNLSASRPQDRQFILSSKKLLLSDSGFYLCAWSVRTVNEKLFFGSGTQLSVL.

The genes are TRBV5-1 and TRBJ2-3; D is unclear. Trimming left V 0 bases short and J 0 bases short, with 8 bases between. Germline V lookup: CDR1 SGHRS, CDR2 YFSETQ. The CDR3 covers 15 residues. CDR3 protein: CASSLDRTSTDTQYF. The DNA for the CDR3 is TGCGCCAGCAGCTTGGACAGAACTAGCACAGATACGCAGTATTTT.

The chain uses TRBV11-1 and TRBJ2-7, with 7 bases that match TRBD2. There are 16 residues in the CDR3. The germline gives CDR1 SGHAT, CDR2 FQDESV (reference sequence). V lost 1 base to trimming and J lost 0 bases; unmatched junction nucleotides: 6. The CDR3, as DNA: TGTGCCAGCAGCTTAGTAGGGCTAGCGGACTCCTACGAGCAGTACTTC. Amino acid sequence: CASSLVGLADSYEQYF.

This clone was seen only a few times. This rearrangement joins TRBV7-2 to TRBJ1-1; 9 bases fit TRBD1. Germline V gene data show CDR1 as SGHTA and CDR2 as FQGNSA. The V gene end was trimmed by 0 bases and the J gene end by 4 bases; junction bases not matched to a gene: 12. This CDR3 has 18 residues. In DNA, the CDR3 is TGTGCCAGCAGCTTAGCCCGACCGGGGACAGGGACGTTCACTGAAGCTTTCTTT. This translates into CASSLARPGTGTFTEAFF.

The V gene is TRBV5-1, the J gene TRBJ2-3; D might be TRBD2 (6 bases). This CDR3 region has 16 residues. The germline gives CDR1 SGHRS, CDR2 YFSETQ. V was shortened by 1 base and J by 3 bases, with 15 bases between the two germline ends. The CDR3 loop reads CASSLRAGTGTDTQYF. CDR3 coding DNA: TGCGCCAGCAGCTTGAGAGCGGGCACGGGTACAGATACGCAGTATTTT.

This rearrangement joins TRBV11-3 to TRBJ2-1, with 8 bases identical to TRBD2. The CDR3 extends over 15 amino acids. The V segment lost 6 bases and the J segment 4 bases; nucleotides outside the gene matches: 8. The V gene's germline CDR1 is SGHNT and CDR2 YENEEA. CDR3 sequence (DNA): TGTGCCAGCAGACTAGATAGCGGGGCATACAATGAGCAGTTCTTC. Encoded protein: CASRLDSGAYNEQFF.

In regard to this clone: Other DNA variants within this sample encode the same CDR3. This chain links TRBV9 with TRBJ1-5; TRBD1 matches 9 bases. The V gene's germline CDR1 is SGDLS and CDR2 YYNGEE. There are 14 residues in the CDR3. With V trimmed by 2 bases and J by 4 bases, 1 base remained unmatched. This CDR3 is CASSVGQGNQPQHF. The CDR3 DNA reads TGTGCCAGCAGCGTCGGACAGGGGAATCAGCCCCAGCATTTT.

The chain links TRBV10-1 to TRBJ1-1, with D perhaps matching TRBD1 (5 bases). CDR3 length: 15 residues. Trimming stripped 5 bases from V and 0 bases from J, with 13 bases between. Per germline, CDR1 WNHNN and CDR2 SYGVQD (reference sequence). CDR3 protein: CASSLTVTLNTEAFF. CDR3 nucleotide sequence: TGCGCCAGCAGTCTGACAGTTACCTTGAACACTGAAGCTTTCTTT.